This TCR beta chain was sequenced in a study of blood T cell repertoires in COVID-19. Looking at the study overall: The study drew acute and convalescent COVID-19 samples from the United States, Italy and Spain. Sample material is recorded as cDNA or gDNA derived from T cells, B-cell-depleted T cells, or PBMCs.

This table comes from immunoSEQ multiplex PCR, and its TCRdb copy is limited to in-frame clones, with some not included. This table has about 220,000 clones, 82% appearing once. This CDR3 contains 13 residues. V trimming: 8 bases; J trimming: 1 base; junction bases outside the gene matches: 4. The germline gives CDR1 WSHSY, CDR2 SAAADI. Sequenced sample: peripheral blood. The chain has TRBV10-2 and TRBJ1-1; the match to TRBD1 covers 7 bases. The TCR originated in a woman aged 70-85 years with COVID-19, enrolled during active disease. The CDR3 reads CASRDSQNTEAFF. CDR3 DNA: TGCGCCAGCCGGGACAGCCAGAACACTGAAGCTTTCTTT.